The 21 T cell receptor beta chains below all came from one sample that was sequenced in a study of PD-1 blockade in classical Hodgkin lymphoma. Sequenced by immunoSEQ multiplex PCR; TCRdb stores in-frame clones only, minus some. The sample includes fewer than 90,000 clones, 89% seen only once; the top ten take under 25%. Every single patient, without exception, relapsed after autologous stem cell transplantation, and brentuximab vedotin exposure varied. Sequenced here: peripheral blood mononuclear cells (PBMCs), sampled at baseline. All receptors derive from a human donor with classical Hodgkin lymphoma.

The CDR3 sequence is CASSLDRVLDYGYTF. The CDR3, as DNA: TGTGCCAGCAGCTTAGATCGGGTGCTTGACTATGGCTACACCTTC. The chain recombines TRBV11-2 with TRBJ1-2; D is unresolved. V was clipped by 0 bases and J by 3 bases, with 11 bases between them. The V gene's germline CDR1 is SGHAT and CDR2 FQNNGV. The CDR3 sequence is 15 residues long.

The chain couples TRBV30 to TRBJ1-1; D call uncertain. Trimming removed 0 bases at V and 9 bases at J, with 11 bases between. The V gene's germline CDR1 is GTSNPN and CDR2 SVGIG (reference sequence). The CDR3 is 12 residues long. CDR3 coding DNA: TGTGCCTGGAGTGTACATGGGTACAAAGCTTTCTTT. This translates into CAWSVHGYKAFF. The whole variable domain, remainder taken from reference TRBV30 and TRBJ1-1, is SQTIHQWPATLVQPVGSPLSLECTVEGTSNPNLYWYRQAAGRGLQLLFYSVGIGQISSEVPQNLSASRPQDRQFILSSKKLLLSDSGFYLCAWSVHGYKAFFGQGTRLTVV.

In DNA form, the CDR3 reads TGTGCCTGGAGTGTGACTAGCGGGATCCACCAGCAGTTCTTC. The encoded protein is CAWSVTSGIHQQFF. The rearrangement joins TRBV30 to TRBJ2-1; 11 bases agree with TRBD2. Germline values: CDR1 GTSNPN, CDR2 SVGIG (reference sequence). Unmatched junction bases numbered 6, after V lost 0 bases and J lost 11 bases. This CDR3 comprises 14 residues. Full variable domain (remainder filled in from reference TRBV30 and TRBJ2-1): SQTIHQWPATLVQPVGSPLSLECTVEGTSNPNLYWYRQAAGRGLQLLFYSVGIGQISSEVPQNLSASRPQDRQFILSSKKLLLSDSGFYLCAWSVTSGIHQQFFGPGTRLTVL.

The gene calls are TRBV29-1 and TRBJ2-5; no firm D call. V lost 0 bases to trimming and J lost 5 bases, with 10 bases between them. The CDR3 has 13 residues. Germline-derived CDR1 and CDR2 are SQVTM and ANQGSEA. CDR3 DNA sequence: TGCAGCGTTGAAGATTGGGATCTGGAGACCCAGTACTTC. Translated, it gives CSVEDWDLETQYF.

The CDR3 DNA follows: TGTGCCAGCAGCTTGGGGAGGGTTAAGCTGTTTTTT. As protein: CASSLGRVKLFF. The chain carries TRBV11-2 and TRBJ2-2, with TRBD2 identical over 7 bases. Germline CDR1 reads SGHAT; CDR2 reads FQNNGV. J gave up 12 bases and V 3 bases, and 4 bases lay outside the gene matches. This CDR3 is built from 12 residues.

This clone was seen a single time. The V and J genes are TRBV25-1 and TRBJ2-7, with 8 bases fitting TRBD1. Germline V gene lookup returns CDR1 MGHDK and CDR2 SYGVNS. CDR3 size: 15 residues. Trimming removed 4 bases from V and 4 bases from J; junction bases left unmatched: 9. The CDR3 DNA is TGTGCCAGCAGTGTGTTCAGGACAGGGATATACGAGCAGTACTTC. Protein: CASSVFRTGIYEQYF.

This clone was observed once. The rearrangement joins TRBV19 to TRBJ2-7; 7 nucleotides agree with TRBD1. Germline CDR1 and CDR2: LNHDA and SQIVND (reference sequence). The CDR3 covers 14 residues. V was pared by 2 bases and J by 3 bases, with 4 bases of the junction left unmatched. The CDR3 region has the DNA TGTGCCAGTAGTATAACGGACAGGATCTACGAGCAGTACTTC. It is translated as CASSITDRIYEQYF.

The rearrangement links TRBV7-2 to TRBJ1-4; no clear D. This CDR3 is built from 13 residues. The V end was cut by 5 bases, the J end by 7 bases, with 11 bases between. Germline CDR1 is SGHTA and CDR2 is FQGNSA. The CDR3, as DNA: TGTGCCAGCAGCCCCGACCGAGGTGAAAAACTGTTTTTT. It yields the protein CASSPDRGEKLFF.

The genes are TRBV27 and TRBJ2-2, with TRBD2 matching 8 bases. This CDR3 contains 14 residues. The germline V gene encodes CDR1 MNHEY and CDR2 SMNVEV (reference sequence). Trimming took 6 bases from V and 14 from J; bases not matched to a gene: 14. This chain's CDR3 is CASRTISGGSELFF. CDR3 nucleotides: TGTGCCAGCAGGACCATTTCGGGGGGGAGCGAACTGTTTTTT.

The CDR3, as DNA: TGTGCCAGCAGGGCGACAGGGAGGTCCTACGAGCAGTACTTC. This codes for CASRATGRSYEQYF. The rearrangement links TRBV28 to TRBJ2-7; tentatively, D is TRBD1 (7 bases). The CDR3 extends over 14 amino acids. The V gene lost 6 bases and the J gene lost 1 base, with 13 bases spanning the gap. CDR1 MDHEN and CDR2 SYDVKM come from the germline V gene.

V is TRBV28 and J is TRBJ2-3, with 10 bases fitting TRBD2. Germline V gene lookup returns CDR1 MDHEN and CDR2 SYDVKM. The V gene end was trimmed by 7 bases and the J gene end by 4 bases; junction bases not matched to a gene: 11. CDR3 length equals 16 residues. Here the CDR3 reads CASTSGTSVRSDTQYF. CDR3 nucleotide sequence: TGTGCCAGCACCTCTGGGACTAGCGTACGATCAGATACGCAGTATTTT.

CDR3 sequence: CASSEALTGGTEAFF. Written as DNA, the CDR3 is TGTGCCAGCAGTGAAGCCTTGACAGGGGGCACTGAAGCTTTCTTT. The V gene is TRBV6-1, the J gene TRBJ1-1; 9 nucleotides line up with TRBD1. V lost 0 bases to trimming and J lost 4 bases; unmatched junction nucleotides: 3. The CDR3 contains 15 residues. The germline V gene has CDR1 MNHNS and CDR2 SASEGT.

The V and J genes are TRBV27 and TRBJ2-6, with 7 bases lining up with TRBD2. J gave up 4 bases and V 8 bases, and 14 bases lay outside the gene matches. The CDR3 runs 17 residues. The germline CDR1 and CDR2 sequences are MNHEY and SMNVEV (reference sequence). The CDR3 nucleotides read TGTGCCAGCGCTGAGCGGGGAGGGCCGTACGGGGCCAACGTCCTGACTTTC. Translation gives CASAERGGPYGANVLTF.

The chain employs TRBV2 and TRBJ2-1; 9 nucleotides align to TRBD1. With 1 base clipped from V and 6 bases from J, the junction kept 4 bases outside the gene matches. Germline loops: CDR1 SNHLY, CDR2 FYNNEI. The CDR3 contains 15 residues. The CDR3 loop is CASSEVEQGANEQFF. The CDR3 nucleotides read TGTGCCAGCAGTGAAGTTGAACAGGGGGCCAATGAGCAGTTCTTC.

V and J are TRBV5-1 and TRBJ2-3, with 10 bases fitting TRBD1. Germline-derived CDR1 and CDR2 are SGHRS and YFSETQ. Unmatched junction bases numbered 14, after V lost 9 bases and J lost 1 base. The CDR3 runs to 17 residues. In DNA form, the CDR3 reads TGCGCCACCCAACCGGGAACCGGGACAGGGGGCACAGATACGCAGTATTTT. Its protein is CATQPGTGTGGTDTQYF.

The V call is TRBV5-6, the J call TRBJ1-1, with a weak D call TRBD1 (6 bases). The CDR3 is 13 residues long. The germline gives CDR1 SGHDT, CDR2 YYEEEE. The V end lost 0 bases, the J end lost 7 bases, and 10 bases lay between the germline ends. CDR3 nucleotide sequence: TGTGCCAGCAGCTTGGGGTCACAGGGTGAAGCTTTCTTT. Translation gives CASSLGSQGEAFF.

The V gene is TRBV6-5, the J gene TRBJ1-5, with TRBD1 matching 7 bases. This CDR3 spans 14 amino acids. Germline CDR1 MNHEY, CDR2 SVGAGI. The V segment lost 7 bases and the J segment 2 bases; nucleotides outside the gene matches: 5. The CDR3 DNA is TGTGCCAGCAAGGAGGGACAGCGCAATCAGCCCCAGCATTTT. Its translation: CASKEGQRNQPQHF.

The chain recombines TRBV6-6 with TRBJ1-1; possibly TRBD1 for D (6 bases). V shed 2 bases and J shed 6 bases, with 10 bases lying between them. Germline assignment: CDR1 MNHNY and CDR2 SVGAGI (reference sequence). This CDR3 comprises 13 residues. The CDR3 coding sequence is TGTGCCAGCAGTTACCTGGGGGCGGCTGAAGCTTTCTTT. Its protein product is CASSYLGAAEAFF.

The rearrangement uses TRBV28 and TRBJ1-5, with 8 bases identical to TRBD1. From germline, CDR1 is MDHEN and CDR2 SYDVKM. This CDR3 is 15 amino acids long. Germline trimming cut 1 base from V and 6 bases from J; bases unmatched to any gene: 5. CDR3 region: CASSLLQGGSQPQHF. The DNA of the CDR3 is TGTGCCAGCAGTTTATTACAGGGGGGGAGTCAGCCCCAGCATTTT. Full variable domain (remainder filled in from reference TRBV28 and TRBJ1-5): DVKVTQSSRYLVKRTGEKVFLECVQDMDHENMFWYRQDPGLGLRLIYFSYDVKMKEKGDIPEGYSVSREKKERFSLILESASTNQTSMYLCASSLLQGGSQPQHFGDGTRLSIL.

The genes are TRBV2 and TRBJ1-5; possibly TRBD1 for D (6 bases). Germline V gene data show CDR1 as SNHLY and CDR2 as FYNNEI. The CDR3 sequence is 14 residues long. Trimming took 8 bases from V and 2 from J, leaving 13 bases between them. CDR3 sequence (DNA): TGTGCCAGCCTCCTCAGGGGCGGCAATCAGCCCCAGCATTTT. Translated, it gives CASLLRGGNQPQHF. The whole variable domain, filled in from reference TRBV2 and TRBJ1-5, reads EPEVTQTPSHQVTQMGQEVILRCVPISNHLYFYWYRQILGQKVEFLVSFYNNEISEKSEIFDDQFSVERPDGSNFTLKIRSTKLEDSAMYFCASLLRGGNQPQHFGDGTRLSIL.

In nucleotides, the CDR3 is TGTGCCAGCTCACCCGGACAGGGCAATGAAAAACTGTTTTTT. Translating gives CASSPGQGNEKLFF. V gene TRBV18 combines with J gene TRBJ1-4; 8 bases are shared with TRBD1. V lost 3 bases to trimming and J lost 5 bases; unmatched junction nucleotides: 2. Germline assignment: CDR1 KGHSH and CDR2 LQKENI. The CDR3 sequence is 14 residues long.